This T cell receptor beta chain derives from a study of shared clonotypes between healthy human individuals. Study results and limitations: Limited genetic and exposure-history diversity came from having few donors. Among donors, the sharing of clonotypes was expected to be influenced by sequencing depth.

TCRdb's table, derived via immunoSEQ multiplex PCR, lists solely in-frame clones and lacks some. Of 2 million to 2.5 million clones in the sample, around 92% were seen once. A note on this clone: Antigen: not known. At one of its ends the junction is not consistent with the germline gene, which may arise from a read error.

Donation came from healthy HIV-negative adults that had no recent acute infections or vaccinations. In the CD4+ fraction, cells were divided into CD45RA+ naive and CD45RA-negative memory subsets. This CDR3 has 15 residues. Germline CDR1 MDHEN, CDR2 SYDVKM. V usage is TRBV28 and J usage is TRBJ2-5; 7 bases fit TRBD2. Sequencing input: naive CD4+ T cells from PBMCs. Indicated subset: CD45RA+ positively selected. The source is a man aged 18 to 35 in good health. Some clones in this sample may be carry-over from other donors' samples. Here the CDR3 DNA reads TGTGCCAGCCGTTTTCGGCTACTAGCGACGGAGACCCAGTACTTC. Translated, it gives CASRFRLLATETQYF.